This T cell receptor beta chain was captured by sequencing in a study of post-analysis software for immune sequencing data. Concerning this clonotype: What it recognizes is unknown.

Unique molecular identifiers were present in the TCR beta cDNA libraries. Around 500,000 cDNA molecules came from about 1 to 10 million T cells. TCRdb re-analysed the PCR reads in MiXCR, keeping a single row per CDR3 protein. Altogether about 460,000 distinct CDR3 sequences are present, nearly 45% being singletons, with the ten largest covering roughly 12%. CDR1 is MGHDK and CDR2 is SYGVNS in the germline V gene. The V gene lost 2 bases and the J gene lost 4 bases, with 8 bases spanning the gap. The CDR3 runs 13 residues. Study-wide results and limits: Multiple sclerosis was associated with a significant reduction in normalized Chao1 diversity relative to controls. Roughly 5 TRBV segments (TRBV5-6, TRBV5-1 and TRBV20-1 among them) occurred more frequently in patients than in controls.

This receptor was taken from a girl between 10 and 17 years old with multiple sclerosis. The chain links TRBV25-1 to TRBJ1-1; D uncertain. The specimen sequenced was blood. CDR3 bases: TGTGCCAGCAGTGAAATCTTGAGCACTGAAGCTTTCTTT. This sequence encodes CASSEILSTEAFF.